This T cell receptor beta chain appears in the sequencing data of a study of blood T cell repertoires in COVID-19 (dated by TCRdb to 2018 to 2021). In the study overall: Samples from collaborators originated in the United States, Italy and Spain and spanned both the acute and convalescent phases of COVID-19. The prospective study material was composed of cDNA or gDNA derived from T cells, B-cell-depleted T cells, or PBMCs. Subjects who had been exposed to COVID-19, were actively infected with it, or had recovered from it provided the deeply sampled blood TCRbeta repertoires that made up the dataset. A freely available public database, intended as a resource for researchers studying the immune response to SARS-CoV-2, is where the repertoires were released. The samples were drawn from two sources: the first 160 participants of the ongoing ImmuneRACE study, and some 1,300 subjects contributed by 6 global collaborators. The sample metadata nearly always contained a de-identified subject ID, COVID-19 status, age in years and sex. HLA class I and class II types, where available, came from metadata supplied by the sample provider rather than from assay-based typing. The investigation overall reported the following: Clinical and demographic metadata were provided uncurated, with the amount varying by source and participant.

One collaborating source in Seattle enrolled patients during active infection and followed them longitudinally through the course of disease. Collaborating institutions collected whole blood in K2EDTA tubes following their own protocols. For TCRbeta analysis, collaborators shipped samples in one of three forms: frozen whole blood, isolated PBMCs, or DNA extracted from either of those sample types. TCRbeta CDR3 regions were amplified from genomic DNA by means of the immunoSEQ Assay, a bias-controlled multiplex PCR. As for the authors' bioinformatics: Within the assay, amplification of reference gene primers was used to estimate how many nucleated cells each sample contained. To quantify the absolute abundance of each unique TCRbeta CDR3 rearrangement, sequence reads were collapsed and filtered. For each sample, productive Simpson clonality was calculated by taking the square root of Simpson's diversity index across productive rearrangements. TCRdb mirrors the immuneACCESS table, restricted to in-frame sequences. Some clones are absent from its copies; in checked studies, under half trace to an unresolved V gene, and the reason for the others is unknown. V and J calls and clone size follow that table, whereas D and trimming were derived from the DNA. In this sample the table shows 100,000 to 150,000 clones, roughly 85% of which occur a single time. The ten largest clones take up about 3% of the sample.

The CDR3 holds 12 amino acids from the cysteine to the phenylalanine. Of the read, only the CDR3 DNA is kept; its 36 bases are in frame from base 1. Trimming removed 6 bases from V and 1 base from J, leaving 10 bases between the germline ends. The germline V gene gives CDR1 as SQVTM and CDR2 as ANQGSEA. About this clone: Its target antigen remains unknown. No much larger clonotype is one base removed from it; base qualities were not supplied.

The source of this sequence is a woman aged 80 or older with COVID-19, enrolled during active disease. Sequenced: peripheral blood. The sequence joins TRBV29-1 to TRBJ2-7; the D gene identity is not certain. Here the CDR3 is given as CSVQDNSYEQYF. The DNA sequence is given as TGCAGCGTGCAAGACAATTCCTACGAGCAGTACTTC.